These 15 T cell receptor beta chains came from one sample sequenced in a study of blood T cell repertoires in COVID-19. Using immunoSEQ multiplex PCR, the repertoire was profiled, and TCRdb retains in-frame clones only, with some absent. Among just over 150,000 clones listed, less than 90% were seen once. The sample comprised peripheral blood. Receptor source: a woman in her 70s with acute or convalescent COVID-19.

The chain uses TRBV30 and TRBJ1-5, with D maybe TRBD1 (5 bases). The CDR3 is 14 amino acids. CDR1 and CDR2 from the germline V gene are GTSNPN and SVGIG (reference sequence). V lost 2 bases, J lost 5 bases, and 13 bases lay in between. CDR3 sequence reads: CAWSRPGGYQPQHF. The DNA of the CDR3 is TGTGCCTGGAGTAGGCCGGGGGGGTATCAGCCCCAGCATTTT.

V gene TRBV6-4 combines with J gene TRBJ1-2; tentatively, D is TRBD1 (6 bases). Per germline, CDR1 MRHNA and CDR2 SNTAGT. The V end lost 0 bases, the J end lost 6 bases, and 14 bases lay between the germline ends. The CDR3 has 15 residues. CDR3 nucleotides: TGTGCCAGCAGTGACTCGGGACAAGGGTCGCATGGCTACACCTTC. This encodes CASSDSGQGSHGYTF.

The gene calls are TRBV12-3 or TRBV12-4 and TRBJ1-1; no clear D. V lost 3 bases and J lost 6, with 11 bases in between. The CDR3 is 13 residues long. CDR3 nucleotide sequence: TGTGCCAGCAGTTTCTTCAGGTTCTCTGAAGCTTTCTTT. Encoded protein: CASSFFRFSEAFF.

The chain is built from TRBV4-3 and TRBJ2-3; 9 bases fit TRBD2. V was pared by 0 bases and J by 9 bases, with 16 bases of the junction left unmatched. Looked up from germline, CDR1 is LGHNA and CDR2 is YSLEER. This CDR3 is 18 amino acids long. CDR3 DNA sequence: TGCGCCAGCAGCCAAGATTGGGGTAGCGGGGGCTCCGCGGGGACGCAGTATTTT. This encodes CASSQDWGSGGSAGTQYF.

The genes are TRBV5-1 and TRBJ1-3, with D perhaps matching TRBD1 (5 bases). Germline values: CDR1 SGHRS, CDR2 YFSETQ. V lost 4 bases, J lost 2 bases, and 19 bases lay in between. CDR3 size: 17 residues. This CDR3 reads CASSQTTHSGTGNTIYF. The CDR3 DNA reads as TGCGCCAGCAGCCAGACAACACATTCAGGGACTGGAAACACCATATATTTT. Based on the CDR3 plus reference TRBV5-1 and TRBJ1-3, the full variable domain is KAGVTQTPRYLIKTRGQQVTLSCSPISGHRSVSWYQQTPGQGLQFLFEYFSETQRNKGNFPGRFSGRQFSNSRSEMNVSTLELGDSALYLCASSQTTHSGTGNTIYFGEGSWLTVV.

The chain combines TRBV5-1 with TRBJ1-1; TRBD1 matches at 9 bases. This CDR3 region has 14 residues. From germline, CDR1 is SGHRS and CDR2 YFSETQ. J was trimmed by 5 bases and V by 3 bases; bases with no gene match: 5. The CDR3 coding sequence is TGCGCCAGCAGCTCTGGGACAGGGCATACTGAAGCTTTCTTT. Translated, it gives CASSSGTGHTEAFF.

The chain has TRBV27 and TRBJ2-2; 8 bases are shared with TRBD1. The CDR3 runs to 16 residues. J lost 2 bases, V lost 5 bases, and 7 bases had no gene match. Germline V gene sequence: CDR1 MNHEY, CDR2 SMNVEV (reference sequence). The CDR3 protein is CASSPDRVPNTGELFF. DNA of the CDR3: TGTGCCAGCAGTCCGGACAGGGTCCCCAACACCGGGGAGCTGTTTTTT.

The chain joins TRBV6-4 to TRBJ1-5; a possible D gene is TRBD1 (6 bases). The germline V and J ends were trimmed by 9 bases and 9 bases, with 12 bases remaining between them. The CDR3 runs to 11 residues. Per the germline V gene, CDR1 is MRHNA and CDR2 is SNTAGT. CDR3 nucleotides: TGTGCCAGGGGGGGGCGGTGGCCCCAGCATTTT. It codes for CARGGRWPQHF.

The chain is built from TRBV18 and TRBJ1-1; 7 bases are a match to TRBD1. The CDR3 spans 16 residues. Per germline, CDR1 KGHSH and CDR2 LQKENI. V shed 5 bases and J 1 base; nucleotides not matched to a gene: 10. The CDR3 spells CASSITEGAGNTEAFF. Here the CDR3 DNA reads TGTGCCAGCTCAATAACTGAGGGGGCCGGGAACACTGAAGCTTTCTTT.

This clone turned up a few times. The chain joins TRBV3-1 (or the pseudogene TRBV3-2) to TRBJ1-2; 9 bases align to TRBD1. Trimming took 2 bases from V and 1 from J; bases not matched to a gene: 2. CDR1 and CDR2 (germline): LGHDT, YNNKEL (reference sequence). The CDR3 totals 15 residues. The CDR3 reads CASSQTGGHNYGYTF. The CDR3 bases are TGTGCCAGCAGCCAAACAGGGGGCCATAACTATGGCTACACCTTC.

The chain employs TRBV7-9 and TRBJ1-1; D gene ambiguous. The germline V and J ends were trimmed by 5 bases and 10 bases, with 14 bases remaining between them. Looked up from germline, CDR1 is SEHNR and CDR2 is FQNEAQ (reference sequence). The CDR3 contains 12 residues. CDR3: CASSPGGKRAFF. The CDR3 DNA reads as TGTGCCAGCAGCCCAGGAGGGAAAAGAGCTTTCTTT.

CDR3 DNA: TGTGCCAGCAGTTACTCTGGGGCGAACACTGAAGCTTTCTTT. Protein product: CASSYSGANTEAFF. This rearrangement joins TRBV6-2 or TRBV6-3 to TRBJ1-1, with D possibly matching TRBD1 (5 bases). Trimming took off 0 bases at V and 1 base at J, with 6 bases between the two ends. The CDR3 has 14 amino acids. Germline-derived CDR1 and CDR2 are MNHEY and SVGEGT.

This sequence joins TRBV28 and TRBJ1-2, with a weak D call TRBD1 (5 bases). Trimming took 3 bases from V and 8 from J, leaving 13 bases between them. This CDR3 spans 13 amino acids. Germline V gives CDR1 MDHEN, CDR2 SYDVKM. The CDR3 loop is CASSLFREEGYTF. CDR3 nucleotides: TGTGCCAGCAGTTTGTTCAGGGAGGAAGGCTACACCTTC.

In DNA, the CDR3 is TGTGCCAGCAGCCAACAGGGATCTGGAAACACCATATATTTT. This codes for CASSQQGSGNTIYF. This chain links TRBV3-1 (or the pseudogene TRBV3-2) with TRBJ1-3; a possible D gene is TRBD1 (5 bases). The germline CDR1 and CDR2 sequences are LGHDT and YNNKEL (reference sequence). The CDR3 runs to 14 residues. Trimming shortened V by 2 bases and J by 1 base, and 6 bases separated the two germline ends.

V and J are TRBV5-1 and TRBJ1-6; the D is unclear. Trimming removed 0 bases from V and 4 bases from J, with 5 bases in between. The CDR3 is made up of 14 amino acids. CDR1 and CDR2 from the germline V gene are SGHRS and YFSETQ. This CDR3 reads CASSLGQYNSPLHF. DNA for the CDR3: TGCGCCAGCAGCTTGGGCCAGTATAATTCACCCCTCCACTTT.